The 30 T cell receptor beta chains presented below share a single source sample, sequenced in a study of blood T cell repertoires in COVID-19. Sequenced by immunoSEQ multiplex PCR; TCRdb stores in-frame clones only, minus some. Of about 400,000 clones listed, roughly 89% are singletons. Source material: PBMCs or T cells enriched from blood (not recorded which). The receptor source for this set is a woman in her 50s who had recovered from COVID-19.

The gene calls are TRBV5-8 and TRBJ2-1, with D possibly being TRBD1 (5 bases). Germline CDR1 is SGHTS and CDR2 is YDEGEE. Trimming took 0 bases from V and 6 from J, leaving 19 bases between them. The CDR3 covers 17 residues. CDR3 in amino acids: CASSLDWRTLPFNEQFF. The CDR3 bases are TGTGCCAGCAGCTTGGATTGGCGGACACTCCCTTTCAATGAGCAGTTCTTC.

As DNA, the CDR3 is TGTGCCTCCACAGGGGTTGCGGACACTGAAGCTTTCTTT. Translating gives CASTGVADTEAFF. The genes are TRBV30 and TRBJ1-1; TRBD1 agrees at 7 bases. The junction had 8 bases not matched to a gene; V was cut back by 7 bases and J by 3 bases. Germline-derived CDR1 and CDR2 are GTSNPN and SVGIG (reference sequence). The CDR3 has 13 amino acids.

This chain links TRBV15 with TRBJ2-7; TRBD1 might be the D (5 bases). The CDR3 is 13 amino acids. Trimming removed 0 bases at V and 10 bases at J, with 13 bases between. CDR1 and CDR2 from the germline V gene are LNHNV and YYDKDF (reference sequence). The CDR3 nucleotides are TGTGCCACCAGCAGAGATGGGTTGGGGCCCCAGTACTTC. Amino acid sequence: CATSRDGLGPQYF.

CDR3 bases: TGTGCCAGCAGTTACTCCGGGACTAGCGGGGGAGACACAGATACGCAGTATTTT. This encodes CASSYSGTSGGDTDTQYF. The chain is built from TRBV6-2 or TRBV6-3 and TRBJ2-3, with 14 bases fitting TRBD2. CDR1 MNHEY and CDR2 SVGEGT come from the germline V gene. The CDR3 contains 18 residues. V lost 0 bases and J lost 2; bases outside the gene matches: 4.

This chain links TRBV5-1 with TRBJ1-2; 7 nucleotides align to TRBD1. This CDR3 contains 14 residues. Germline assignment: CDR1 SGHRS and CDR2 YFSETQ. The ends lost 3 bases at V and 4 bases at J; junction bases unmatched: 6. The CDR3 is CASSYGDSSYGYTF. For the CDR3, the DNA is TGCGCCAGCAGCTACGGGGACAGTTCCTATGGCTACACCTTC.

This sequence joins TRBV7-9 and TRBJ2-7, with 9 bases fitting TRBD1. V was pared by 6 bases and J by 4 bases, with 16 bases of the junction left unmatched. The CDR3 loop spans 17 amino acids. Germline V CDR1 and CDR2: SEHNR, FQNEAQ (reference sequence). CDR3 in DNA: TGTGCCAGCAGTTCATCCCGTTGGGACAGGGTGGTATACGAGCAGTACTTC. This encodes CASSSSRWDRVVYEQYF. The variable domain in full, with the rest retrieved from reference TRBV7-9 and TRBJ2-7, is DTGVSQNPRHKITKRGQNVTFRCDPISEHNRLYWYRQTLGQGPEFLTYFQNEAQLEKSRLLSDRFSAERPKGSFSTLEIQRTEQGDSAMYLCASSSSRWDRVVYEQYFGPGTRLTVT.

The V and J genes are TRBV7-9 and TRBJ2-3; no clear D gene. Between the trimmed V and J ends, which lost 1 base and 5 bases, there was a span of 10 bases. Looked up from germline, CDR1 is SEHNR and CDR2 is FQNEAQ (reference sequence). The CDR3 extends over 14 amino acids. The chain's CDR3 is CASSLDREVDTQYF. The CDR3 nucleotides are TGTGCCAGCAGCTTAGACCGCGAGGTAGATACGCAGTATTTT.

The chain links TRBV3-1 (or the pseudogene TRBV3-2) to TRBJ2-3; TRBD2 matches at 9 bases. Germline V gives CDR1 LGHDT, CDR2 YNNKEL (reference sequence). Losses at the gene ends were 6 bases for V and 1 base for J; bases not matched to a gene: 17. The length of the CDR3 is 19 residues. CDR3 sequence: CASSQEYTERLAGTDTQYF. The CDR3, as DNA: TGTGCCAGCAGTCAGGAATATACAGAGAGACTAGCGGGCACAGATACGCAGTATTTT.

The rearrangement uses TRBV4-3 and TRBJ2-1; 9 nucleotides align to TRBD1. V lost 1 base to trimming and J lost 7 bases; unmatched junction nucleotides: 11. Germline V gene sequence: CDR1 LGHNA, CDR2 YSLEER. The CDR3 has 17 amino acids. CDR3 in amino acids: CASSQGPGQGVQNEQFF. For the CDR3, the DNA is TGCGCCAGCAGCCAAGGCCCGGGACAGGGTGTCCAGAATGAGCAGTTCTTC.

CDR3 nucleotides: TGTGCCAGCAGCCAAGACTTGGGGGACAGGGGTCAGCCCCAGCATTTT. It specifies CASSQDLGDRGQPQHF. The rearrangement joins TRBV4-2 to TRBJ1-5, with 10 bases identical to TRBD1. The CDR3 runs 16 residues. The ends lost 0 bases at V and 6 bases at J; junction bases unmatched: 5. CDR1 and CDR2 from the germline V gene are LGHNA and YNFKEQ.

V usage is TRBV3-1 (or the pseudogene TRBV3-2) and J usage is TRBJ2-3; 10 bases match TRBD2. With V trimmed by 3 bases and J by 2 bases, 5 bases remained unmatched. The CDR3 length is 16 residues. Germline values: CDR1 LGHDT, CDR2 YNNKEL (reference sequence). CDR3 in DNA: TGTGCCAGCAGCCACTCGCTAGCGGGGGCCACAGATACGCAGTATTTT. Its protein product is CASSHSLAGATDTQYF.

J is TRBJ1-5 and V is TRBV2; the D gene is possibly TRBD1 (6 bases). The germline V gene encodes CDR1 SNHLY and CDR2 FYNNEI. The germline V and J ends were trimmed by 3 bases and 4 bases, with 10 bases remaining between them. The CDR3 consists of 14 residues. CDR3 sequence: CASSDQQGNQPQHF. The CDR3 region has the DNA TGTGCCAGCAGTGATCAACAGGGAAATCAGCCCCAGCATTTT.

In nucleotides, the CDR3 is TGTGCCAGCAGCCAAGTTGGGGGGGGAACGTACGAGCAGTACTTC. Protein sequence: CASSQVGGGTYEQYF. V is TRBV4-2 and J is TRBJ2-7; 7 bases fit TRBD2. The trim removed 1 base at V and 4 bases at J, leaving 7 bases unmatched. The CDR3 length is 15 residues. Germline CDR1 is LGHNA and CDR2 is YNFKEQ.

V is TRBV18 and J is TRBJ2-1, with a possible D match to TRBD2 (5 bases). Germline V CDR1 and CDR2: KGHSH, LQKENI. V was clipped by 3 bases and J by 2 bases, with 8 bases between them. The length of the CDR3 is 14 residues. The CDR3 coding sequence is TGTGCCAGCTCACCCACCGGGACCTACAATGAGCAGTTCTTC. Protein product: CASSPTGTYNEQFF.

This chain joins TRBV5-1 and TRBJ1-1; TRBD1 is a possible D gene (6 bases). The germline V and J ends were trimmed by 4 bases and 1 base, with 11 bases remaining between them. The CDR3 extends over 14 amino acids. CDR1 SGHRS and CDR2 YFSETQ come from the germline V gene. CDR3 in amino acids: CASSTGQPNTEAFF. The CDR3 nucleotides read TGCGCCAGCAGCACCGGACAGCCGAACACTGAAGCTTTCTTT.

The gene calls are TRBV7-9 and TRBJ1-4, with D uncertain. V lost 3 bases and J lost 3, with 5 bases in between. Per the germline V gene, CDR1 is SEHNR and CDR2 is FQNEAQ (reference sequence). This CDR3 has 13 residues. Here the CDR3 reads CASSLQANEKLFF. The CDR3 DNA sequence: TGTGCCAGCAGCTTGCAGGCTAATGAAAAACTGTTTTTT.

Here the CDR3 DNA reads TGCAGCGTTGCAGGGGGCGACTCTGGGGCCAACGTCCTGACTTTC. The encoded protein is CSVAGGDSGANVLTF. V is TRBV29-1 and J is TRBJ2-6; 8 bases match TRBD1. The CDR3 consists of 15 residues. J was trimmed by 0 bases and V by 4 bases; bases with no gene match: 2. Germline CDR1 is SQVTM and CDR2 is ANQGSEA.

The chain links TRBV28 to TRBJ1-6, with D perhaps TRBD1 (5 bases). The CDR3 has 13 residues. From germline, CDR1 is MDHEN and CDR2 SYDVKM. Trimming pared 6 bases from V and 9 bases from J, leaving 12 bases between. The CDR3: CASRRTSRSPLHF. The CDR3 DNA reads TGTGCCAGCAGGCGGACAAGCCGTTCACCCCTCCACTTT.

The chain carries TRBV5-1 and TRBJ2-1, with 11 positions matching TRBD2. The germline V gene encodes CDR1 SGHRS and CDR2 YFSETQ. V trimming: 8 bases; J trimming: 4 bases; junction bases outside the gene matches: 5. The CDR3 sequence is 14 residues long. The CDR3 DNA reads as TGCGCCAGTTGTAGCGGGGGGGCTTACAATGAGCAGTTCTTC. Its protein product is CASCSGGAYNEQFF.

The chain carries TRBV5-5 and TRBJ1-6; D call uncertain. With 4 bases removed from V and 8 bases from J, the gap between germline ends came to 16 bases. CDR1 is SGHKS and CDR2 is YYEKEE in the germline V gene (reference sequence). CDR3 length: 15 residues. The CDR3 here is CASSPISIRDSPLHF. Written as DNA, the CDR3 is TGTGCCAGCAGCCCAATATCCATCCGGGATTCACCCCTCCACTTT. Full variable domain (outside the CDR3, taken from reference TRBV5-5 and TRBJ1-6): DAGVTQSPTHLIKTRGQQVTLRCSPISGHKSVSWYQQVLGQGPQFIFQYYEKEERGRGNFPDRFSARQFPNYSSELNVNALLLGDSALYLCASSPISIRDSPLHFGNGTRLTVT.

The chain joins TRBV29-1 to TRBJ1-2; D not certain. CDR3 length: 12 residues. Germline V lookup: CDR1 SQVTM, CDR2 ANQGSEA. V shed 1 base and J shed 4 bases, with 7 bases lying between them. The CDR3 protein is CSVEGLSYGYTF. CDR3 sequence (DNA): TGCAGCGTTGAAGGACTTTCCTATGGCTACACCTTC.

This chain uses TRBV10-3 with TRBJ1-2; no definite D call. The CDR3 sequence is 14 residues long. Trimming shortened V by 3 bases and J by 4 bases, and 12 bases separated the two germline ends. Germline V gene data show CDR1 as ENHRY and CDR2 as SYGVKD. The CDR3 DNA reads as TGTGCCATCAGTGACAACATGGGCTTCTATGGCTACACCTTC. Its protein is CAISDNMGFYGYTF.

The chain has TRBV30 and TRBJ2-3; possible D gene TRBD1, 6 bases. The V gene's germline CDR1 is GTSNPN and CDR2 SVGIG (reference sequence). CDR3 length equals 15 residues. V lost 1 base and J lost 0, with 11 bases in between. The CDR3 loop reads CAWSEQGASTDTQYF. CDR3 nucleotides: TGTGCCTGGAGTGAACAGGGAGCCAGCACAGATACGCAGTATTTT. Drawing the rest from reference TRBV30 and TRBJ2-3, the complete variable domain is SQTIHQWPATLVQPVGSPLSLECTVEGTSNPNLYWYRQAAGRGLQLLFYSVGIGQISSEVPQNLSASRPQDRQFILSSKKLLLSDSGFYLCAWSEQGASTDTQYFGPGTRLTVL.

This rearrangement joins TRBV9 to TRBJ1-6; the match to TRBD1 covers 9 bases. J gave up 10 bases and V 3 bases, and 8 bases lay outside the gene matches. This CDR3 has 15 amino acids. The V gene's germline CDR1 is SGDLS and CDR2 YYNGEE. The CDR3 is CASSARTGDASPLHF. In DNA, the CDR3 is TGTGCCAGCAGCGCACGGACAGGGGATGCATCACCCCTCCACTTT.

This chain connects TRBV27 to TRBJ2-7; 7 bases line up with TRBD2. The CDR3 is 13 residues long. CDR1 is MNHEY, CDR2 SMNVEV, per germline (reference sequence). Unmatched junction bases numbered 4, after V lost 5 bases and J lost 3 bases. The CDR3 reads CASSLRTSYEQYF. CDR3 nucleotides: TGTGCCAGCAGTCTTCGGACTAGCTACGAGCAGTACTTC.

The V gene is TRBV11-2, the J gene TRBJ2-1, with 7 positions matching TRBD1. J lost 3 bases, V lost 4 bases, and 12 bases had no gene match. The CDR3 length is 17 residues. Germline lookup yields CDR1 SGHAT and CDR2 FQNNGV. The CDR3 sequence is CASSSRDRFEDYNEQFF. CDR3 bases: TGTGCCAGCAGCTCGAGGGACAGATTCGAGGACTACAATGAGCAGTTCTTC.

The J gene is TRBJ1-2, the V gene TRBV9, with D tentatively TRBD1 (6 bases). Germline loops: CDR1 SGDLS, CDR2 YYNGEE. Trimming pared 0 bases from V and 3 bases from J, leaving 9 bases between. There are 14 residues in the CDR3. The CDR3 here is CASSVVSGDYGYTF. The DNA for the CDR3 is TGTGCCAGCAGCGTAGTTTCAGGGGACTATGGCTACACCTTC.

This chain joins TRBV6-5 and TRBJ2-2, with unresolved D. V was shortened by 5 bases and J by 9 bases, with 7 bases between the two germline ends. From germline, CDR1 is MNHEY and CDR2 SVGAGI. This CDR3 region has 11 residues. The CDR3 spells CASSRNWELFF. The CDR3 DNA follows: TGTGCCAGCAGTCGAAACTGGGAGCTGTTTTTT.

This rearrangement joins TRBV15 to TRBJ1-2; no definite D call. The CDR3 extends over 12 amino acids. The germline V and J ends were trimmed by 0 bases and 8 bases, with 7 bases remaining between them. Germline CDR1 is LNHNV and CDR2 is YYDKDF (reference sequence). The chain's CDR3 is CATSREIGGYTF. In nucleotides, the CDR3 is TGTGCCACCAGCAGAGAAATTGGCGGCTACACCTTC.

This clone has only one observation. The chain links TRBV3-1 (or the pseudogene TRBV3-2) to TRBJ2-7; D uncertain. This CDR3 has 16 residues. Germline V gene lookup returns CDR1 LGHDT and CDR2 YNNKEL (reference sequence). The V end lost 0 bases, the J end lost 4 bases, and 16 bases lay between the germline ends. The CDR3 DNA reads TGTGCCAGCAGCCAAGACGACTTCGCCCCGAGTTACGAGCAGTACTTC. Protein: CASSQDDFAPSYEQYF.